This T cell receptor beta chain was obtained from a study of shared clonotypes between healthy human individuals. Regarding this clone: Its cognate antigen is unknown.

Study-level findings and limits: A handful of donors had 4% to 5% of their naive CD4 clonotypes in common.

Only in-frame clones appear in the TCRdb table, and some are missing; sequencing was by immunoSEQ multiplex PCR. The repertoire holds approximately 1.1 million clones, 75% to 80% seen once, with approximately 0.52% in the top ten. From germline, CDR1 is MDHEN and CDR2 SYDVKM. V was clipped by 5 bases and J by 6 bases; unmatched bases: 12. The CDR3 is 15 residues long. Only Caucasian adults living in Nashville, Tennessee made up the donor group. This clonotype originated in a young man in good health. Some clones in this sample may be carry-over from other donors' samples. The sequencing sample was made of memory CD4+ T cells from PBMCs. As for subset: CD45RA-negative fraction. This sequence joins TRBV28 and TRBJ2-7, with 8 bases fitting TRBD1. CDR3 DNA: TGTGCCAGCAGTCCCCCCCGACAGGGGAGTGCCGAGCAGTACTTC. Its protein product is CASSPPRQGSAEQYF.